This T cell receptor (beta chain) was recovered during a study of tumor-infiltrating lymphocytes in localized non-small cell lung cancer. About this clone: The target antigen is unknown.

Assay used: immunoSEQ multiplex PCR; TCRdb lists only in-frame clones, some missing. The table has roughly 7,200 clones, 70% to 80% seen once. Points from the study as a whole: Only some patients had TCR sequencing, depending on available tissue. Tumors had more T cell infiltration than uninvolved lung, per TCRbeta sequencing and CD3 counts. Immunotypes IM1 and IM2 had similar TCR-derived T-cell fractions.

Sample: uninvolved lung tissue not adjacent to the tumor. The TCR originated in a human donor with non-small cell lung cancer.

The DNA for the CDR3 is TGTGCCACCGGAGAGAGAGAGCAGTTCTTC. Amino acids: CATGEREQFF. The rearrangement joins TRBV6-1 to TRBJ2-1; D gene unclear. The CDR3 length is 10 residues. Germline V CDR1 and CDR2: MNHNS, SASEGT. V gave up 10 bases and J gave up 10 bases, with 11 bases separating them.